This TCR beta chain was sequenced in a study of T-cell memory formation after mild COVID-19. Study information: Clustering of TCRs was largely donor specific.

To note about this clonotype: Its antigen is unidentified.

V was shortened by 2 bases and J by 5 bases, with 13 bases between the two germline ends. The germline CDR1 and CDR2 sequences are SGHDT and YYEEEE. There are 14 residues in the CDR3. In TCRdb, the 5' RACE reads were re-called with MiXCR into one record per CDR3 protein. The profile shows some 310,000 distinct CDR3 sequences, around 20% of them singletons. Findings and limits, study-wide: Second-wave clones that peaked on day 37 lacked confirmed SARS-CoV-2 specificity. Clones that contracted clustered mainly in CM and EM if CD4+ and in EMRA if CD8+. Several responding clones turned up in pre-infection memory, indicating that cross-reactive memory may have taken part.

J is TRBJ2-5 and V is TRBV5-6; D not resolved. The sequence was collected from a man younger than 30 who had mild COVID-19 (a few samples of this study predate the infection). Cell type and time point are not known. Input material: PBMCs or a T cell subset sorted from them (not recorded which). The CDR3 DNA reads TGTGCCAGCAGCTTAGGTCAGAGCAGGGAGACCCAGTACTTC. Translating it yields CASSLGQSRETQYF.